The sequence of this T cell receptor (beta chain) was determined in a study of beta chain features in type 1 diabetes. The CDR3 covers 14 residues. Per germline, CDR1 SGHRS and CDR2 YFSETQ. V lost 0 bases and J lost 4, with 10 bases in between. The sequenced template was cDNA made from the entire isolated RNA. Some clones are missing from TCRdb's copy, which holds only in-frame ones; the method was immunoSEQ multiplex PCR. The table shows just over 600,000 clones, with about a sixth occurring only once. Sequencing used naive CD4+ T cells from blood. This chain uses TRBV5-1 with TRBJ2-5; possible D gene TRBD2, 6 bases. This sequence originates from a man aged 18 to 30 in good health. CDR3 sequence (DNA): TGCGCCAGCAGCTTGGTTCTGGGGGGAGAGACCCAGTACTTC. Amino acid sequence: CASSLVLGGETQYF.